This TCR beta chain was sequenced in a study of blood T cells in healthy people across ages. Germline V gene data show CDR1 as DFQATT and CDR2 as SNEGSKA (reference sequence). V shed 1 base and J shed 4 bases, with 16 bases lying between them. The CDR3 contains 15 residues. The authors ran a second PCR of about 6 to 11 cycles using a sample-barcoded 5' primer and a J-beta primer mix. Using its own MiXCR run on the 5' RACE reads, TCRdb lists one record per CDR3 protein. The sample yields hundreds of thousands of distinct CDR3 sequences, approximately 49% seen once. With respect to this clonotype: A much larger clone is a single base away; this may be a read error.

The chain has TRBV20-1 and TRBJ1-2; D remains ambiguous. This receptor was taken from a woman aged 55-70 years in good health. The sequenced material came from blood. In DNA form, the CDR3 reads TGCAGTGCTAGAGGCAACCATGCCCAGAGCTATGGCTACACCTTC. It specifies CSARGNHAQSYGYTF.